This entry features one TCR beta chain sequence. This entry comes from a study of blood T cell repertoires in COVID-19. Study context: COVID-19 samples, acute and convalescent, were from the United States, Italy and Spain.

Authors' data handling: Estimation of nucleated cell counts relied on the amplification of reference gene primers. The method was immunoSEQ multiplex PCR; TCRdb's version includes in-frame clones alone and lacks a portion of them. V, J and clone size reflect that table, while D and trimming were determined from the DNA. The table lists 200,000 to 250,000 clones, 65% to 90% of them singletons. Across under 25 US areas, participants ranged in age from roughly 18 to 95 years. The receptor comes from a middle-aged man who had recovered from COVID-19. Sequenced: PBMCs or T cells enriched from blood (not recorded which).

The CDR3 DNA reads as TGTGCCAGCAGTCAAACAGGGGGAGAGCAGTACTTC. It yields the protein CASSQTGGEQYF. V gene TRBV27 combines with J gene TRBJ2-7; TRBD1 aligns across 8 bases. This CDR3 region has 12 residues. The germline gives CDR1 MNHEY, CDR2 SMNVEV (reference sequence). Unmatched junction bases numbered 4, after V lost 5 bases and J lost 7 bases.